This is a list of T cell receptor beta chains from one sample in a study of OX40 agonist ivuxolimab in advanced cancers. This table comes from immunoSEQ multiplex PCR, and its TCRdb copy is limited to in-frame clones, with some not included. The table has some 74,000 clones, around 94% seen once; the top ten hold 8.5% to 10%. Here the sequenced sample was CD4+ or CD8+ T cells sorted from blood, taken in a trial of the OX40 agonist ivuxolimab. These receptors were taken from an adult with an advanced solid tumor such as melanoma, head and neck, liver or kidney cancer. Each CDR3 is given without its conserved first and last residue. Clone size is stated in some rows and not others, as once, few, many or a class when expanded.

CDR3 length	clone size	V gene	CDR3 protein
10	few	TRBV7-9	ASSFLNTEAF
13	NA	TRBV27	ASSRKGEFGETQY
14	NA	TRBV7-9	ASSRITGLTANEQF
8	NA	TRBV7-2	ASSSASYT
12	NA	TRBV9	ASSVGGNTGELF
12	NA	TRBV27	ASTPGVGDHEQY
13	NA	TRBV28	ASTLEARRTDTQY
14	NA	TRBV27	ASSLYAASSYNEQF
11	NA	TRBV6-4	ASAQEFTDTQY
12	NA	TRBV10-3	AIKEDRGDNEQF
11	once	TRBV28	ASSLFTRDEQF
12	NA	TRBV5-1	ASSQGQLQETQY
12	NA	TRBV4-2	ASSQDNVGDGYT
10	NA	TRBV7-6	ASSLVGGDRY
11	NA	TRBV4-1	ASSPPRVTEAF
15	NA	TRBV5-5	ASRPVDRAEIPDTQY
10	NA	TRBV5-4	ASSLTSGEQF
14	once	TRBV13	ASSTRTSGNTDTQY
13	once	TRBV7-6	ASSLDRGGNQPQH
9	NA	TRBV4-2	ASSQNGEQY
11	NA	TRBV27	ASGRTGVSPLH